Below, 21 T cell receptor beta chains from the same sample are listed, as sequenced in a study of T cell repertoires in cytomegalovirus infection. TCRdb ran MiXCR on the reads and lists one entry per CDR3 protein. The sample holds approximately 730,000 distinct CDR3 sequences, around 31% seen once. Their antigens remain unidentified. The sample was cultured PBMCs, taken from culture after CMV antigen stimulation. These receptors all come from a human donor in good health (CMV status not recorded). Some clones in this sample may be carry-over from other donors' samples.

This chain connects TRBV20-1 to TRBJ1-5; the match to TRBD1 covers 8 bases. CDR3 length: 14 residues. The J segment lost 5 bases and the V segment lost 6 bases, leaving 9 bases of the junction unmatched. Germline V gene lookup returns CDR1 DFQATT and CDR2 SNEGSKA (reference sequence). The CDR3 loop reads CSAIPETGDQPQHF. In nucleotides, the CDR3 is TGCAGTGCAATCCCGGAGACAGGGGATCAGCCCCAGCATTTT.

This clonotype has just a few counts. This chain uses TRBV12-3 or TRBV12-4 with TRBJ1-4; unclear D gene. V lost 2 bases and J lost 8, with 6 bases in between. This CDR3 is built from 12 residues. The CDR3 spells CASSLRSEKLFF. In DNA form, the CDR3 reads TGTGCCAGCAGTTTACGGTCAGAAAAACTGTTTTTT.

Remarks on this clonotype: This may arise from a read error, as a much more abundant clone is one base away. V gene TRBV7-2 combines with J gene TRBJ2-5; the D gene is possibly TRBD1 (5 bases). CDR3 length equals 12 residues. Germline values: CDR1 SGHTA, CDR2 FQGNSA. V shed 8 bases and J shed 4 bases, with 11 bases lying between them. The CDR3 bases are TGTGCCAGCGGGGCACCTAGAGAGACCCAGTACTTC. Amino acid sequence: CASGAPRETQYF.

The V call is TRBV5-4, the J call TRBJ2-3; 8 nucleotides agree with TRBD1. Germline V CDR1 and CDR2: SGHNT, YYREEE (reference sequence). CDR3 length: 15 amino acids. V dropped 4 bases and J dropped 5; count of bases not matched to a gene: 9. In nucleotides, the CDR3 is TGTGCCAGCAGCCCAAGGACAGGGTCAGGAGATACGCAGTATTTT. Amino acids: CASSPRTGSGDTQYF.

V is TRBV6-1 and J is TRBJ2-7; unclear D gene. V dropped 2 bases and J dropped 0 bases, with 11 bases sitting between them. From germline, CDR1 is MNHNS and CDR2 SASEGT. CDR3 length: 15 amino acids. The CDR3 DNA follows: TGTGCCAGCAGTGAAATGGCACTAAGCTCCTACGAGCAGTACTTC. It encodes CASSEMALSSYEQYF.

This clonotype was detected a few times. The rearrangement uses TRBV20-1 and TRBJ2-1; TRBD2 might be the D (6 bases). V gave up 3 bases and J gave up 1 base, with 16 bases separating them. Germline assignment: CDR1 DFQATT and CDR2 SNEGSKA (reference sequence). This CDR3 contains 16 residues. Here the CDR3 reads CSARKDSRGSYNEQFF. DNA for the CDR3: TGCAGTGCTAGGAAGGATTCTCGGGGGTCCTACAATGAGCAGTTCTTC.

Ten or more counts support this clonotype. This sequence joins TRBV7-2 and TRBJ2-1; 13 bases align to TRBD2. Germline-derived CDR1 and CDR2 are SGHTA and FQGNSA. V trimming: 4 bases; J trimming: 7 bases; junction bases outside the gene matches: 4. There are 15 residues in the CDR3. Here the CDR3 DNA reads TGTGCCAGCAGCTCGGGACTAGCGGGGTTAAATGAGCAGTTCTTC. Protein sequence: CASSSGLAGLNEQFF.

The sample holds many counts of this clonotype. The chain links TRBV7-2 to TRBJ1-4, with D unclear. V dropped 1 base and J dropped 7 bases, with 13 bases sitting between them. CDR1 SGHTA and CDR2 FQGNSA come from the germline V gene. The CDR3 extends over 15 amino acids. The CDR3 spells CASSLGPAPGEKLFF. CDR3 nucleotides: TGTGCCAGCAGCTTAGGACCGGCCCCGGGTGAAAAACTGTTTTTT.

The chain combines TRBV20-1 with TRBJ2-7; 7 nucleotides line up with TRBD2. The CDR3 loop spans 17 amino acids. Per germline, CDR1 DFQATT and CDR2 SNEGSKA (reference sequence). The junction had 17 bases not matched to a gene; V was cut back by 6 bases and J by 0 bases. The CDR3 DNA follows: TGCAGTGCCGTAAGCTCGGTCGGGGGGTTAAGCTCCTACGAGCAGTACTTC. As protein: CSAVSSVGGLSSYEQYF.

The chain's CDR3 is CASSVVFTGELFF. The CDR3 DNA is TGTGCCAGCAGTGTCGTCTTCACCGGGGAGCTGTTTTTT. The chain has TRBV12-3 or TRBV12-4 and TRBJ2-2; D is undetermined. V lost 5 bases and J 4 bases, leaving 8 bases between the germline ends. The CDR3 has 13 residues.

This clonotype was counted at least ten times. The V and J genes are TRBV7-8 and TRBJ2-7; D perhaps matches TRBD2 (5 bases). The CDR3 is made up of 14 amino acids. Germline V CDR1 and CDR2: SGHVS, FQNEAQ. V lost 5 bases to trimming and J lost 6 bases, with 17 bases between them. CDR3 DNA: TGTGCCAGCAGCATTGCCAACGTCCGGGGCGAGCAGTACTTC. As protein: CASSIANVRGEQYF.

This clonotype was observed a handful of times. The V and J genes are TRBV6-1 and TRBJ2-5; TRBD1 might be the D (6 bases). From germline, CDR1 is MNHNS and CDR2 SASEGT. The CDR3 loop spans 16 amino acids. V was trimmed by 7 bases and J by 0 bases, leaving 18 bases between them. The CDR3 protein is CASTLRQVGYQETQYF. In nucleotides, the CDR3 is TGTGCCAGCACCCTAAGACAGGTTGGGTACCAAGAGACCCAGTACTTC.

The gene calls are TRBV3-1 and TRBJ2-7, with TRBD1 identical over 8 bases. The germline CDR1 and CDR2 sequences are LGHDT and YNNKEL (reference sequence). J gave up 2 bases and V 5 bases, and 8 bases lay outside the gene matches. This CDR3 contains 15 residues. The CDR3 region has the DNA TGTGCCAGCAGCTTCGGACAGGGCCGCACCTACGAGCAGTACTTC. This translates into CASSFGQGRTYEQYF.

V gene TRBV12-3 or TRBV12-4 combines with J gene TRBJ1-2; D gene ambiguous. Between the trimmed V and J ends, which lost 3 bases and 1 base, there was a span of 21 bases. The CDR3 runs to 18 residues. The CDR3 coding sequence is TGTGCCAGCAGTTTCGGGTTAGGCCGCAGATTCTTTAACTATGGCTACACCTTC. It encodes CASSFGLGRRFFNYGYTF.

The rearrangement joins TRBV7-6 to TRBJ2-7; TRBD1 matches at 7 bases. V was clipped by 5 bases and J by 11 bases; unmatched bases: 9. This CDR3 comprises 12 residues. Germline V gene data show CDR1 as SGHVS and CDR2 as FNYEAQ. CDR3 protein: CASSPGQLKKYF. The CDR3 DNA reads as TGTGCCAGCAGCCCGGGACAGCTAAAAAAGTACTTC.

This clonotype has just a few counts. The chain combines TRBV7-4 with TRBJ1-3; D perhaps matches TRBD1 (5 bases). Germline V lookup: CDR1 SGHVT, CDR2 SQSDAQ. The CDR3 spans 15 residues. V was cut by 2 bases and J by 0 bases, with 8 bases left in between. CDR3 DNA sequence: TGTGCCAGCAGCTTAAAGGGGCTCTCTGGAAACACCATATATTTT. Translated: CASSLKGLSGNTIYF.

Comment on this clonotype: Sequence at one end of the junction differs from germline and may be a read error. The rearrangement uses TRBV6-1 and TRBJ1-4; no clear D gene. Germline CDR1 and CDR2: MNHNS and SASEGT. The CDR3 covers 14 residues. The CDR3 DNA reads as TGTGCCAGCAGCCCCGTAGTGATTAATGAAAAACTGTCTTTT. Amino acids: CASSPVVINEKLSF.

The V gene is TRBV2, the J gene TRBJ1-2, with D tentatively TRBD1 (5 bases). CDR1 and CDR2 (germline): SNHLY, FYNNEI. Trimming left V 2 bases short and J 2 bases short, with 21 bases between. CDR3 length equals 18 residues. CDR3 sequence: CASSESWAGLTPNYGYTF. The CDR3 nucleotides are TGTGCCAGCAGTGAATCATGGGCAGGGCTAACCCCGAACTATGGCTACACCTTC.

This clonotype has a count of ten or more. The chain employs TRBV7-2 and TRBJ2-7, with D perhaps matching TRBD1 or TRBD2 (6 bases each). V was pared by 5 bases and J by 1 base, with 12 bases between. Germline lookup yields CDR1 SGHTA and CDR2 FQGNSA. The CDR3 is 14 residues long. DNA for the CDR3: TGTGCCAGCAGCCTCCGGGGGCCATCCTACGAGCAGTACTTC. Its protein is CASSLRGPSYEQYF.

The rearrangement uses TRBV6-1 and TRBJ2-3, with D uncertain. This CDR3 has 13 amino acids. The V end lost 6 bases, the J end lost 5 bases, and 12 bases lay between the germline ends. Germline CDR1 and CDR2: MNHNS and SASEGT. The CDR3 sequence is CASRPGNGDTQYF. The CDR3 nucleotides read TGTGCCAGCAGGCCTGGTAACGGAGATACGCAGTATTTT.

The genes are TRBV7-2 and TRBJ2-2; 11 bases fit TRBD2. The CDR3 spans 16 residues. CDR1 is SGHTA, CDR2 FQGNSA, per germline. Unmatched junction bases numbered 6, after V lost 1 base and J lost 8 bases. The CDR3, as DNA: TGTGCCAGCAGCTTAGTCAGACTAGCGGGAAGTGGGGAGCTGTTTTTT. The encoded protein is CASSLVRLAGSGELFF.